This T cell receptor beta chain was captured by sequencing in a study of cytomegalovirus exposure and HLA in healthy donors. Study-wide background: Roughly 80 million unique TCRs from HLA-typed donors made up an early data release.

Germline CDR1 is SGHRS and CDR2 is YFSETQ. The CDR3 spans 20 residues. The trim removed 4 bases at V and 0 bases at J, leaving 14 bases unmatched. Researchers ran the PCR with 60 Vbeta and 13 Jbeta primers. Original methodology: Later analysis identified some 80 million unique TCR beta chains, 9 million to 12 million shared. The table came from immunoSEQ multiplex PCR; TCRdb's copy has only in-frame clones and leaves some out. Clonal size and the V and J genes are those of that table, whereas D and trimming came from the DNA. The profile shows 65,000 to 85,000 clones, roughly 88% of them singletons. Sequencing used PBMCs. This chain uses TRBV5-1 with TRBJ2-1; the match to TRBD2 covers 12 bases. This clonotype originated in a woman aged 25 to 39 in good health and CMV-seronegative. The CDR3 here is CASSRKTGLAGTSSYNEQFF. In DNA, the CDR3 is TGCGCCAGCAGCCGGAAGACAGGACTAGCGGGGACGAGCTCCTACAATGAGCAGTTCTTC. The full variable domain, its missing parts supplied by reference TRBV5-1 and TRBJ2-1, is KAGVTQTPRYLIKTRGQQVTLSCSPISGHRSVSWYQQTPGQGLQFLFEYFSETQRNKGNFPGRFSGRQFSNSRSEMNVSTLELGDSALYLCASSRKTGLAGTSSYNEQFFGPGTRLTVL.